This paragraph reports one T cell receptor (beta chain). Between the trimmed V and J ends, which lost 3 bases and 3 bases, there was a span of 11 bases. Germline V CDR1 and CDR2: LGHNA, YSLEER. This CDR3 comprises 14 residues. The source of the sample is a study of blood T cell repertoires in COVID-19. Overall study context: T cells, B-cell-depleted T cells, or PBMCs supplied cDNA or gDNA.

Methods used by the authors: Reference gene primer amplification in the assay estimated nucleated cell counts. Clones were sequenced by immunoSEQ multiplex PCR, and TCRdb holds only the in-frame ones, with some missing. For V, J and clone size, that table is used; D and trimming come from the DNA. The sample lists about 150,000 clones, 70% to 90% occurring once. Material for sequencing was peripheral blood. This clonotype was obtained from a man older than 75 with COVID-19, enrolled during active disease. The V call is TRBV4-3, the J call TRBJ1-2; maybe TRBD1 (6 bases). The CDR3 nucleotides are TGCGCCAGCAGCCAGCTACAGGGCGACTATGGCTACACCTTC. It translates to CASSQLQGDYGYTF.